This entry lists 8 T cell receptor beta chains sequenced from one sample in a study of naive and memory T cell subsets (dated 2017 in TCRdb). Receptor amplification or capture employed UMI-ligation and nested PCR. The sample was run on an Illumina MiSeq. To cover both TRBC1 and TRBC2, the beta constant-region primer consisted of an equimolar mix of two oligonucleotides. In-frame beta chains were kept once TCRdb had trimmed the public reads at Q25 with fastp and called clones with MiXCR. Merged by CDR3 protein, the rows form single entries marked with the most common genes and DNA. The sample records around 40,000 distinct CDR3 sequences, about 14% of which are singletons. The ten top clones hold roughly a fifth of the sample. Sequenced sample: effector memory CD4+ T cells from blood. The cell subset or site label here, explained by the study, means: effector memory, CD45RA- CD27-. These receptors came from a human donor in good health.

This chain uses TRBV19 with TRBJ1-2, with D possibly being TRBD1 (6 bases). The germline V gene has CDR1 LNHDA and CDR2 SQIVND (reference sequence). CDR3 length: 14 amino acids. V was pared by 5 bases and J by 3 bases, with 13 bases between. Here the CDR3 DNA reads TGTGCCAGTAGTCCAGGGGCGGCCGACTATGGCTACACCTTC. Residues: CASSPGAADYGYTF.

This clonotype was seen a few times. V usage is TRBV4-2 and J usage is TRBJ1-1; D gene uncertain. The CDR3 extends over 15 amino acids. V dropped 0 bases and J dropped 1 base, with 9 bases sitting between them. CDR1 LGHNA and CDR2 YNFKEQ come from the germline V gene. The CDR3 spells CASSQDIRANTEAFF. The DNA for the CDR3 is TGTGCCAGCAGCCAAGATATAAGGGCGAACACTGAAGCTTTCTTT.

There are a few counts of this clonotype. V usage is TRBV20-1 and J usage is TRBJ2-1; TRBD1 aligns across 9 bases. The CDR3 contains 14 residues. The germline V gene encodes CDR1 DFQATT and CDR2 SNEGSKA (reference sequence). The trim removed 5 bases at V and 1 base at J, leaving 3 bases unmatched. Here the CDR3 reads CSALQGASYNEQFF. The CDR3 DNA reads TGCAGTGCTTTACAGGGGGCGTCCTACAATGAGCAGTTCTTC.

The chain links TRBV11-2 to TRBJ2-3; D not certain. Germline values: CDR1 SGHAT, CDR2 FQNNGV. The CDR3 sequence is 12 residues long. Trimming left V 3 bases short and J 3 bases short, with 4 bases between. The CDR3 here is CASSFETDTQYF. The CDR3 DNA reads TGTGCCAGCAGCTTTGAGACAGATACGCAGTATTTT.

This clonotype has only a few counts. The V call is TRBV3-1, the J call TRBJ1-2; perhaps TRBD1 as D (5 bases). Germline V lookup: CDR1 LGHDT, CDR2 YNNKEL (reference sequence). The CDR3 contains 18 residues. Deletions cut 0 bases from V and 8 bases from J, with 25 bases between. CDR3 bases: TGTGCCAGCAGCCAAGATCCATTTTTAAGGGGAATCGGTAAAGGCTACACCTTC. Amino acids: CASSQDPFLRGIGKGYTF.

The chain has TRBV6-6 and TRBJ2-7, with 11 bases that match TRBD1. J lost 7 bases, V lost 0 bases, and 5 bases had no gene match. Germline V gene data show CDR1 as MNHNY and CDR2 as SVGAGI (reference sequence). This CDR3 has 15 amino acids. CDR3 sequence (DNA): TGTGCCAGCAGTTACTCTGGACAGGGGGCACAAGAGCAGTACTTC. Its protein is CASSYSGQGAQEQYF.

The rearrangement joins TRBV7-2 to TRBJ1-2; 8 bases map to TRBD1. Germline V lookup: CDR1 SGHTA, CDR2 FQGNSA. The CDR3 runs 14 residues. V dropped 6 bases and J dropped 4; count of bases not matched to a gene: 7. CDR3 sequence reads: CASRPGQVGYGYTF. Here the CDR3 DNA reads TGTGCCAGCAGACCGGGACAGGTGGGCTATGGCTACACCTTC.

This clonotype was seen only a few times. The CDR3 here is CASSQDEDGLVRWKQFF. The CDR3 DNA is TGTGCCAGCAGCCAAGACGAAGACGGCCTAGTAAGGTGGAAACAGTTCTTC. The genes are TRBV3-1 and TRBJ2-1; the D is unclear. Trimming left V 0 bases short and J 13 bases short, with 25 bases between. The CDR3 extends over 17 amino acids. Germline V lookup: CDR1 LGHDT, CDR2 YNNKEL (reference sequence).